The following is a TCR beta chain sequence with its context. The antigen is undetermined. PCR was performed using 60 Vbeta and 13 Jbeta primers. Data came from immunoSEQ multiplex PCR; TCRdb stores just in-frame clones and leaves some out. This listing includes about 130,000 clones. The data originate from a study of cytomegalovirus exposure and HLA in healthy donors. Overall study findings and caveats: HLA restriction was apparent for most CMV-associated TCR beta chains in a later analysis. An observed cluster of highly shared sequence variants was recorded as a likely sequencing artifact.

The germline V gene encodes CDR1 SGHAT and CDR2 FQNNGV. Trimming removed 8 bases at V and 3 bases at J, with 11 bases between. The CDR3 is 13 amino acids. The chain combines TRBV11-2 with TRBJ1-5; D not certain. The source is a man between 18 and 29 years old in good health and CMV-seronegative. Material: PBMCs. CDR3 loop: CASSPRFNQPQHF. CDR3 DNA sequence: TGTGCCAGCTCTCCCAGATTCAATCAGCCCCAGCATTTT. The whole variable domain, filled in from reference TRBV11-2 and TRBJ1-5, reads EAGVAQSPRYKIIEKRQSVAFWCNPISGHATLYWYQQILGQGPKLLIQFQNNGVVDDSQLPKDRFSAERLKGVDSTLKIQPAKLEDSAVYLCASSPRFNQPQHFGDGTRLSIL.